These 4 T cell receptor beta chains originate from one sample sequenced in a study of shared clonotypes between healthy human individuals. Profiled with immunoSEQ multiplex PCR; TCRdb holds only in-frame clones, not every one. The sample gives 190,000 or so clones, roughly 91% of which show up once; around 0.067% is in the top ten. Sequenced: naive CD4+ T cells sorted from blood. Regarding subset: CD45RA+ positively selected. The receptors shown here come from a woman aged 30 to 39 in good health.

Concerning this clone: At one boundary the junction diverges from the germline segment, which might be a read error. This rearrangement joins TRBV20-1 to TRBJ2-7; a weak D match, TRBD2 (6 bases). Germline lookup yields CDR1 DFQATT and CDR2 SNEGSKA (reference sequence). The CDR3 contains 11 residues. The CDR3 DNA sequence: TGCAGTGCTCCTCTTCACGGGAGTTTGAGGTTC. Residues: CSAPLHGSLRF.

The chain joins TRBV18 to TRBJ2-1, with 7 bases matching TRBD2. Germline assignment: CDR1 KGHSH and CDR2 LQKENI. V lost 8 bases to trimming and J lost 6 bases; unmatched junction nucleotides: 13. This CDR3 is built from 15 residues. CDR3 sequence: CASTLVGGPSNEQFF. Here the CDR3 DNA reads TGTGCCAGCACACTGGTGGGAGGGCCGTCCAATGAGCAGTTCTTC.

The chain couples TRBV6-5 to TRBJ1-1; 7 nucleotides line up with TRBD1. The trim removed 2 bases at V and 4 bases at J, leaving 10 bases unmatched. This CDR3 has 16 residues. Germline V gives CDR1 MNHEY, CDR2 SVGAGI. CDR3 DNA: TGTGCCAGCAGTTACCCACGACAGGGTTGGAGCACTGAAGCTTTCTTT. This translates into CASSYPRQGWSTEAFF.

This CDR3 reads CASSLVGGSNQPQHF. DNA of the CDR3: TGTGCCAGCAGCTTAGTTGGGGGGAGCAATCAGCCCCAGCATTTT. The chain carries TRBV7-2 and TRBJ1-5; D might be TRBD1 (5 bases). CDR3 length: 15 residues. Germline V gene sequence: CDR1 SGHTA, CDR2 FQGNSA. V dropped 1 base and J dropped 1 base, with 8 bases sitting between them.